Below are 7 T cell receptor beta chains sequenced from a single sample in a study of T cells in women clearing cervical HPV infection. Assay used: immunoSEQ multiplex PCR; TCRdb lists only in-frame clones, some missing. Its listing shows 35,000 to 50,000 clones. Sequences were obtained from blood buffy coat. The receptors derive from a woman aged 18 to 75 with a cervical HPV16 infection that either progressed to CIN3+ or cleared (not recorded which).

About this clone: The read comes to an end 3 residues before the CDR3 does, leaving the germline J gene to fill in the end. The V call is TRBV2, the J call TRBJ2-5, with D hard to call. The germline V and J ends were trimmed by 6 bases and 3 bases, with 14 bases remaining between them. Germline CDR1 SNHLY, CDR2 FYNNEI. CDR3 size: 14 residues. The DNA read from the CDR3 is TGTGCCAGCAGCCAATTGCGAATGGAAGAGACC. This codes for CASSQLRMEET. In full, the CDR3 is CASSQLRMEETQYF.

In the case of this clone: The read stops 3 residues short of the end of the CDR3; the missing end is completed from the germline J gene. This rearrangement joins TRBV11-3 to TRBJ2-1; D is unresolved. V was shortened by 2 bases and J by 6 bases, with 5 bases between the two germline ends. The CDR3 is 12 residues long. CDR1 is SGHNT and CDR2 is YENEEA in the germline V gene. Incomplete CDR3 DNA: TGTGCCAGCAGCTTAACGGGCAATGAG. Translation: CASSLTGNE. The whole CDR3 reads CASSLTGNEQFF. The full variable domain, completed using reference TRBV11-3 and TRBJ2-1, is EAGVVQSPRYKIIEKKQPVAFWCNPISGHNTLYWYLQNLGQGPELLIRYENEEAVDDSQLPKDRFSAERLKGVDSTLKIQPAELGDSAVYLCASSLTGNEQFFGPGTRLTVL.

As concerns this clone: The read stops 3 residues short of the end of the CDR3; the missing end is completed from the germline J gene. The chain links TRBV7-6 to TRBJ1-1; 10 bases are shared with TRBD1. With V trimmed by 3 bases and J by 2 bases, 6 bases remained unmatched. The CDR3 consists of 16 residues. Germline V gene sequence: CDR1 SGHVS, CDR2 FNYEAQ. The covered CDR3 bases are TGTGCCAGCAGCTTGGGGACAGGGGACTTCAACACTGAA. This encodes CASSLGTGDFNTE. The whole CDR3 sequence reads CASSLGTGDFNTEAFF.

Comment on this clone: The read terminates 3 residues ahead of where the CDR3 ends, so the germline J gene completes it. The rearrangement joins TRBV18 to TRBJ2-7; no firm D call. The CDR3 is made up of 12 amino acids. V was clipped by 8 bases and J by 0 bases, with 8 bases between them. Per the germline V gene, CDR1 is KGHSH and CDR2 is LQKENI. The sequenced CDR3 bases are TGTGCCAGCCAAGGCAGCTCCTACGAG. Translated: CASQGSSYE. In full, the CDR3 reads CASQGSSYEQYF.

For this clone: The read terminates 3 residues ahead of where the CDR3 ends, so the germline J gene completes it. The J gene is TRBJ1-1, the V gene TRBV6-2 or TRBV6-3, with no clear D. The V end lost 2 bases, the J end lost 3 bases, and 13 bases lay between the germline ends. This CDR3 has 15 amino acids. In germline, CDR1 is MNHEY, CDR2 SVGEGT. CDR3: CASSYVSGLHTEAFF. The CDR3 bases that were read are TGTGCCAGCAGTTACGTTAGTGGACTTCACACTGAA.

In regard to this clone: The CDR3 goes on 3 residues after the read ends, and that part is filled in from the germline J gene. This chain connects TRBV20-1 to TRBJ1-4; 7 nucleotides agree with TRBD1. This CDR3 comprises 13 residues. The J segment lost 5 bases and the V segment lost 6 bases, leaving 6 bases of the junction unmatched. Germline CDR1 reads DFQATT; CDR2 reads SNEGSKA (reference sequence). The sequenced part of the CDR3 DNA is TGCAGTGCCGGGACAGATAGAAATGAAAAA. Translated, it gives CSAGTDRNEK. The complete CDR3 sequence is CSAGTDRNEKLFF.

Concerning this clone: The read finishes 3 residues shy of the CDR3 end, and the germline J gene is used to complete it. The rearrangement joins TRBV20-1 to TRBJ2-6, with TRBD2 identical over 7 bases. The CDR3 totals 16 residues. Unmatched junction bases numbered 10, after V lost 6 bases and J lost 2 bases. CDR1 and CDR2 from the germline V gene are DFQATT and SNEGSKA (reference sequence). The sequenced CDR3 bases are TGCAGTGCCACAACGGCGGGAGTTCCTGGGGCCAACGTC. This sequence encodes CSATTAGVPGANV. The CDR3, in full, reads CSATTAGVPGANVLTF.